The rows below give T cell receptor beta chains drawn from one sample of a study of blood T cell repertoires in COVID-19. Assay used: immunoSEQ multiplex PCR; TCRdb lists only in-frame clones, some missing. The data hold 200,000 to 250,000 clones, with 80% observed a single time. Sequencing used peripheral blood. Receptors originate from a woman aged 65 to 85 with acute or convalescent COVID-19. Both conserved end residues are part of each CDR3. D genes are given only for firm matches. Clone size is shown for a subset of rows, as once, few, many or a class of expanded clone.

TRBJ2-7,.,.,TRBV7-8,TGTGCCAGCAGCTGGGGACACACCTACGAGCAGTACTTC,CASSWGHTYEQYF
TRBJ2-5,.,TRBD1,TRBV5-1,TGCGCCAGCACCGTCCAGGGACAGGGACAAGAGACCCAGTACTTC,CASTVQGQGQETQYF
TRBJ2-7,.,TRBD1,TRBV29-1,TGCAGCGTCTCTCGGGACAGCTCCAACGAGCAGTACTTC,CSVSRDSSNEQYF
TRBJ1-6,.,TRBD1,TRBV13,TGTGCCAGCAGCACCCGGGACAGGGTGATACCCCTCCACTTT,CASSTRDRVIPLHF
TRBJ1-4,.,.,TRBV3-1/TRBV3-2,TGTGCCAGCAGCTCCAAGGGGAGGACTAATGAAAAACTGTTTTTT,CASSSKGRTNEKLFF
TRBJ2-3,.,.,TRBV11-3,TGTGCCAGCAGCTTAGGACTTATCACAGATACGCAGTATTTT,CASSLGLITDTQYF
TRBJ1-5,.,.,TRBV7-2,TGTGCCAGCAGCCGGACCAGGGATTTGGGGCAGCCCCAGCATTTT,CASSRTRDLGQPQHF
TRBJ2-3,.,TRBD2,TRBV5-1,TGCGCCAGCAAGACTAGCGGGGCCCGCCACTGGTATTTT,CASKTSGARHWYF
TRBJ2-5,.,.,TRBV9,TGTGCCAGCGGATTGGACGGGATCCAAGAGACCCAGTACTTC,CASGLDGIQETQYF
TRBJ2-7,few,.,TRBV20-1,TGCAGTGCTAGTGCAGGGTGGGGTCTTCCTTACGAGCAGTACTTC,CSASAGWGLPYEQYF
TRBJ1-5,.,TRBD1,TRBV27,TGTGCCAGCAAACCACTTGACAGGGGAGAACAGCCCCAGCATTTT,CASKPLDRGEQPQHF
TRBJ2-3,.,.,TRBV19,TGTGCCAGTAGTAGGGACTCCCTAGGAGGTGGAGATACGCAGTATTTT,CASSRDSLGGGDTQYF
TRBJ1-1,.,TRBD1,TRBV20-1,TGCAGTGCCCCCGACAGGGATGTTCCTTTCTTT,CSAPDRDVPFF
TRBJ2-3,.,.,TRBV30,TGTGCCTGGAGTCAGGGGGGTAGCCGCACAGATACGCAGTATTTT,CAWSQGGSRTDTQYF
TRBJ2-2,once,TRBD1,TRBV2,TGTGCCAGCAGTGGGACAGGGGGGGTCGGGGAGCTGTTTTTT,CASSGTGGVGELFF
TRBJ1-1,.,.,TRBV21-1,TGTGCCAGCAGCCCCCAACGGGCTGAAGCTTTCTTT,CASSPQRAEAFF
TRBJ1-1,.,.,TRBV5-1,TGCGCCAGCAGCTCCCGGGGGGTCCCGAACACTGAAGCTTTCTTT,CASSSRGVPNTEAFF
TRBJ1-5,few,.,TRBV7-2,TGTGCCAGCAGCTTAGCGCCTCGGGGGATCAATCAGCCCCAGCATTTT,CASSLAPRGINQPQHF
TRBJ2-3,.,TRBD1,TRBV5-1,TGCGCCAGCAGCTTGGAATTTGGACAGGGGGCAGATACGCAGTATTTT,CASSLEFGQGADTQYF
TRBJ2-1,.,TRBD2,TRBV18,TGTGCCAGCTCACCAATAGCGGGGGGGCGGAACAATGAGCAGTTCTTC,CASSPIAGGRNNEQFF
TRBJ2-1,.,TRBD1,TRBV18,TGTGCCAGCTCACCCTTCCCGGGACAGGGGGCGCACAATGAGCAGTTCTTC,CASSPFPGQGAHNEQFF
TRBJ2-1,.,TRBD2,TRBV5-5,TGTGCCAGCAGTATTCTAGCGGGGTTCTACAATGAGCAGTTCTTC,CASSILAGFYNEQFF
TRBJ1-2,.,TRBD1,TRBV29-1,TGCAGCGGTGGACAGGGGGACCGCTACACCTTC,CSGGQGDRYTF
TRBJ2-7,few,.,TRBV7-2,TGTGCCAGCAGCTCGGAGACAGGCGCTCTTTCCTACGAGCAGTACTTC,CASSSETGALSYEQYF
TRBJ1-1,.,.,TRBV5-6,TGTGCCAGCAGTCAGACATTGAACACTGAAGCTTTCTTT,CASSQTLNTEAFF
TRBJ1-6,.,TRBD1,TRBV4-1,TGCGCCAGCAGCCAATCCTCCGGGACAGTAGAAAATTCACCCCTCCACTTT,CASSQSSGTVENSPLHF
TRBJ1-5,.,.,TRBV10-3,TGTGCCATCAGTGGGGGGGAAGGCGCGGGCAATCAGCCCCAGCATTTT,CAISGGEGAGNQPQHF
TRBJ1-5,.,.,TRBV5-6,TGTGCCAGCAGCTTGGGGCAGACAGACAATCAGCCCCAGCATTTT,CASSLGQTDNQPQHF
TRBJ2-7,.,.,TRBV6-1,TGTGCCAGCAGTGATCAGGACGAGCAGTACTTC,CASSDQDEQYF
TRBJ1-5,.,.,TRBV27,TGTGCCAGCAGCTGGAGCAATCAGGGGAATCAGCCCCAGCATTTT,CASSWSNQGNQPQHF
TRBJ2-2,.,.,TRBV19,TGTGCCAGTAGTATTTGGGGCAACGGGGAGCTGTTTTTT,CASSIWGNGELFF
TRBJ2-2,.,TRBD2,TRBV18,TGTGCCAGCTCACCATCTAGCGGGGGCGCCACCGGGGAGCTGTTTTTT,CASSPSSGGATGELFF
TRBJ1-6,.,.,TRBV18,TGTGCCAGCTCACCAGGACCAGGGGTGAACTCACCCCTCCACTTT,CASSPGPGVNSPLHF
TRBJ2-2,.,.,TRBV7-2,TGTGCCAGCAGCCCCCGGACAGCGGGGATCACCGGGGAGCTGTTTTTT,CASSPRTAGITGELFF
TRBJ2-5,.,TRBD2,TRBV7-7,TGTGCCAGCAGCCAGGGCAGCGGGGGGGGATTGACCCAGTACTTC,CASSQGSGGGLTQYF
TRBJ2-1,.,TRBD2,TRBV24-1,TGTGCCACCAGTGATTTGTCGGCTAGCGGGGGCCTCTCCTACAATGAGCAGTTCTTC,CATSDLSASGGLSYNEQFF
TRBJ2-2,.,TRBD1,TRBV4-3,TGCGCCAGCAGCCAAGTTCCGGGACAGGGGGCCACCGGGGAGCTGTTTTTT,CASSQVPGQGATGELFF